These T cell receptor beta chains were read from a single sample in a study of vaccination and CD4 T cells after COVID-19. TCRdb re-called the PCR reads through MiXCR, storing one row per CDR3 protein. The repertoire holds 3,600 or so distinct CDR3 sequences, approximately 18% seen once, with more than 20% in the top ten. These receptors' targets are unknown. Input material: CD4+ T cells from blood, cultured in vitro. The receptors come from a human donor who had recovered from COVID-19. The CDR3 runs from the conserved cysteine through the conserved F or W. D genes are given only for firm matches. The size entry is marked missing in some rows and otherwise reads once, few, many or a size class.

cdr3_length	v_call	j_call	clone_size	d_call	cdr3_aa	cdr3_nt
17	TRBV2	TRBJ2-1	medium-sized	TRBD2	CASSPLSGGDLYNEQFF	TGTGCCAGCAGCCCCCTTAGCGGGGGCGACCTTTACAATGAGCAGTTCTTC
13	TRBV6-1	TRBJ1-5	medium-sized	-	CASRPTENQPQHF	TGTGCCAGCAGGCCGACAGAGAATCAGCCCCAGCATTTT
12	TRBV30	TRBJ1-1	few	-	CAWNGPATEAFF	TGTGCCTGGAACGGACCGGCAACTGAAGCTTTCTTT
14	TRBV20-1	TRBJ2-3	medium-sized	-	CSASQGSSTDTQYF	TGCAGTGCTTCCCAGGGATCTAGCACAGATACGCAGTATTTT
14	TRBV10-1	TRBJ2-1	-	TRBD2	CASSWLAGGDEQFF	TGCGCCAGCAGTTGGCTAGCGGGGGGCGATGAGCAGTTCTTC
15	TRBV20-1	TRBJ1-1	-	-	CRAKSPGRGNTEAFF	TGCAGAGCTAAATCCCCCGGGAGGGGGAACACTGAAGCTTTCTTT
19	TRBV30	TRBJ2-3	-	TRBD2	CAWSGRLAGGPQNTDTQYF	TGTGCCTGGAGTGGTAGACTAGCGGGGGGACCCCAAAACACAGATACGCAGTATTTT
12	TRBV5-1	TRBJ2-3	-	-	CASSGPGDTQYF	TGCGCCAGCAGTGGTCCCGGGGATACGCAGTATTTT
13	TRBV6-1	TRBJ2-5	-	TRBD1	CASGTDRMGTQYF	TGTGCCAGCGGGACAGACCGTATGGGGACCCAGTACTTC
16	TRBV5-6	TRBJ2-2	-	TRBD2	CASSLPGTSVTGELFF	TGTGCCAGCAGCTTGCCCGGGACTAGTGTAACCGGGGAGCTGTTTTTT
17	TRBV10-3	TRBJ2-6	-	TRBD2	CAISGTSGGSEANVLTF	TGTGCCATCAGTGGGACTAGCGGGGGCTCTGAGGCCAACGTCCTGACTTTC
15	TRBV20-1	TRBJ2-7	-	-	CSAYSQGKISYEQYF	TGCAGTGCCTACAGCCAGGGCAAGATATCCTACGAGCAGTACTTC
11	TRBV7-9	TRBJ2-1	medium-sized	-	CASSLAGEQFF	TGTGCCAGCAGCTTAGCAGGTGAGCAGTTCTTC
11	TRBV30	TRBJ1-2	medium-sized	-	CAADGRNGYTF	TGTGCCGCGGACGGTCGAAATGGCTACACCTTC
14	TRBV12-5	TRBJ1-1	-	-	CASGSGGAFSEAFF	TGTGCTAGTGGTTCGGGGGGGGCTTTCTCTGAAGCTTTCTTT
16	TRBV2	TRBJ1-2	medium-sized	-	CASSDDGRGREYGYTF	TGTGCCAGCAGTGATGACGGTCGAGGGAGGGAGTATGGCTACACCTTC
15	TRBV6-1	TRBJ2-1	large	-	CASTRGPLADDEQFF	TGTGCCAGCACCAGGGGCCCCTTGGCTGACGATGAGCAGTTCTTC
14	TRBV30	TRBJ1-6	-	-	CAWSVRTGDSPLHF	TGTGCCTGGAGTGTTAGAACGGGGGATTCACCCCTCCACTTT
15	TRBV20-1	TRBJ2-5	medium-sized	TRBD2	CSARGSSGGVRTQYF	TGCAGTGCTAGAGGGTCTAGCGGGGGGGTGCGGACCCAGTACTTC
13	TRBV20-1	TRBJ2-5	-	-	CSAHSGAQETQYF	TGCAGTGCTCACTCCGGGGCCCAAGAGACCCAGTACTTC
12	TRBV12-3/TRBV12-4	TRBJ2-3	-	-	CASSHHTDTQYF	TGTGCCAGCAGCCACCACACAGATACGCAGTATTTT
11	TRBV24-1	TRBJ2-3	-	-	CATGGGYTQYF	TGTGCCACCGGAGGAGGTTATACGCAGTATTTT
15	TRBV12-5	TRBJ2-5	-	TRBD2	CASALPGGGMQTQYF	TGTGCTAGTGCCCTCCCGGGAGGAGGGATGCAGACCCAGTACTTC
15	TRBV7-2	TRBJ2-2	medium-sized	TRBD2	CATIQGLAGTGELFF	TGTGCCACCATCCAGGGACTAGCGGGCACCGGGGAGCTGTTTTTT
18	TRBV10-3	TRBJ2-3	few	TRBD2	CAINTGLAGGPRTDTQYF	TGTGCCATCAATACGGGACTAGCGGGGGGGCCCCGCACAGATACGCAGTATTTT
13	TRBV20-1	TRBJ1-1	medium-sized	-	CSARVGGRTEAFF	TGCAGTGCTAGAGTTGGGGGGCGCACTGAAGCTTTCTTT
16	TRBV4-2	TRBJ1-3	few	-	CASSQEVRNSGNTIYF	TGTGCCAGCAGCCAAGAGGTTCGGAACTCTGGAAACACCATATATTTT
12	TRBV12-3/TRBV12-4	TRBJ2-3	-	-	CASSLVTDTQYF	TGTGCCAGCAGTTTGGTCACAGATACGCAGTATTTT
16	TRBV5-1	TRBJ2-5	medium-sized	TRBD1	CASSLPTGNGQETQYF	TGCGCCAGCAGCCTCCCGACAGGGAATGGACAAGAGACCCAGTACTTC
14	TRBV12-3/TRBV12-4	TRBJ2-3	few	-	CASTIGLSTDTQYF	TGTGCCAGCACTATCGGACTCTCCACAGATACGCAGTATTTT
15	TRBV19	TRBJ1-5	few	-	CAGSMWNGRDQPQHF	TGTGCCGGTAGTATGTGGAACGGGAGAGATCAGCCCCAGCATTTT
13	TRBV12-3/TRBV12-4	TRBJ1-1	few	-	CASSLLRAAEAFF	TGTGCCAGCAGCCTACTAAGGGCGGCTGAAGCTTTCTTT
13	TRBV20-1	TRBJ2-7	-	-	CSASGTGRGEQYF	TGCAGTGCTTCCGGGACGGGCCGGGGAGAGCAGTACTTC
15	TRBV7-2	TRBJ2-5	-	-	CASSLGSGYEETQYF	TGTGCCAGCAGCTTAGGCAGCGGGTACGAAGAGACCCAGTACTTC
13	TRBV7-9	TRBJ2-3	-	-	CASSRPTSYTQYF	TGTGCCAGCAGTCGACCGACTTCTTATACGCAGTATTTT
17	TRBV4-1	TRBJ2-1	few	-	CASSPPLGTTGRDEQFF	TGCGCCAGCAGCCCTCCTTTAGGGACAACCGGGCGGGATGAGCAGTTCTTC
15	TRBV20-1	TRBJ1-1	-	TRBD1	CSAAPGTGVGTEAFF	TGCAGTGCGGCCCCCGGGACAGGGGTTGGAACTGAAGCTTTCTTT